This entry lists 27 T cell receptor beta chains sequenced from one sample in a study of cytomegalovirus exposure and HLA in healthy donors. The PCR used 60 Vbeta and 13 Jbeta primers. The assay was immunoSEQ multiplex PCR, and TCRdb's table has in-frame clones only and misses some. The table shows about 55,000 clones, with about four fifths occurring only once. Sequencing was carried out using PBMCs. The receptors originated from a female donor in good health and CMV-seronegative.

The rearrangement links TRBV19 to TRBJ1-2; D is uncertain. The CDR3 contains 12 residues. Germline values: CDR1 LNHDA, CDR2 SQIVND (reference sequence). The germline V and J ends were trimmed by 3 bases and 2 bases, with 4 bases remaining between them. CDR3 coding DNA: TGTGCCAGTAGTATGAGCAACTATGGCTACACCTTC. This gives the protein CASSMSNYGYTF.

The CDR3 DNA follows: TGTGCCAGCAGACGACAGGGGGCCACCGGGGAGCTGTTTTTT. Translating it yields CASRRQGATGELFF. The chain employs TRBV6-1 and TRBJ2-2; 10 nucleotides agree with TRBD1. Losses at the gene ends were 6 bases for V and 4 bases for J; bases not matched to a gene: 2. Looked up from germline, CDR1 is MNHNS and CDR2 is SASEGT. The CDR3 is made up of 14 amino acids.

This clone was seen a handful of times. This chain joins TRBV5-1 and TRBJ2-3; no clear D gene. V shed 0 bases and J shed 3 bases, with 14 bases lying between them. CDR1 is SGHRS and CDR2 is YFSETQ in the germline V gene. The CDR3 extends over 16 amino acids. The CDR3 sequence is CASSLGAIARTDTQYF. In DNA form, the CDR3 reads TGCGCCAGCAGCTTGGGTGCAATAGCTAGAACAGATACGCAGTATTTT.

The chain links TRBV11-1 to TRBJ2-3; a weak D match, TRBD1 (6 bases). Germline-derived CDR1 and CDR2 are SGHAT and FQDESV (reference sequence). Trimming took off 1 base at V and 2 bases at J, with 10 bases between the two ends. There are 15 residues in the CDR3. The CDR3 nucleotides are TGTGCCAGCAGCTTAGTTGAGGGGGACACAGATACGCAGTATTTT. It yields the protein CASSLVEGDTDTQYF.

This sequence joins TRBV27 and TRBJ2-7; no definite D call. There are 13 residues in the CDR3. Germline CDR1 reads MNHEY; CDR2 reads SMNVEV (reference sequence). V lost 2 bases and J lost 9, with 14 bases in between. CDR3 residues: CASSLGSFAVQYF. The CDR3 DNA reads TGTGCCAGCAGTTTAGGGTCTTTTGCGGTGCAGTACTTC.

The chain carries TRBV7-2 and TRBJ1-2; D call uncertain. The CDR3 totals 16 residues. Trimming stripped 0 bases from V and 7 bases from J, with 18 bases between. Germline V gene lookup returns CDR1 SGHTA and CDR2 FQGNSA. The CDR3 region is CASSLAGAFEGAGYTF. The CDR3, as DNA: TGTGCCAGCAGCTTAGCGGGCGCTTTCGAGGGAGCTGGCTACACCTTC. The complete variable domain, with remaining parts taken from reference TRBV7-2 and TRBJ1-2, reads GAGVSQSPSNKVTEKGKDVELRCDPISGHTALYWYRQSLGQGLEFLIYFQGNSAPDKSGLPSDRFSAERTGGSVSTLTIQRTQQEDSAVYLCASSLAGAFEGAGYTFGSGTRLTVV.

The chain has TRBV10-3 and TRBJ1-1; the match to TRBD1 covers 7 bases. J was trimmed by 7 bases and V by 10 bases; bases with no gene match: 12. Germline V gene sequence: CDR1 ENHRY, CDR2 SYGVKD. This CDR3 contains 13 residues. CDR3 nucleotide sequence: TGTGCCACCGGGACAGCCCCTCGTCGTGAAGCTTTCTTT. It is translated as CATGTAPRREAFF.

The chain recombines TRBV4-2 with TRBJ2-2, with TRBD1 matching over 7 bases. The CDR3 loop spans 16 amino acids. The germline gives CDR1 LGHNA, CDR2 YNFKEQ. V trimming: 5 bases; J trimming: 0 bases; junction bases outside the gene matches: 6. The CDR3 loop reads CASSETGTANTGELFF. CDR3 DNA sequence: TGTGCCAGCAGCGAAACCGGGACAGCGAACACCGGGGAGCTGTTTTTT.

This clone turned up a few times. This chain connects TRBV7-6 to TRBJ2-2, with 8 positions matching TRBD1. There are 18 residues in the CDR3. Per the germline V gene, CDR1 is SGHVS and CDR2 is FNYEAQ. The V and J ends lost 1 base and 2 bases, in that order; junction bases with no gene match: 9. CDR3 sequence: CASSLVPFRGQNTGELFF. The CDR3 DNA sequence: TGTGCCAGCAGCTTAGTGCCTTTCAGGGGGCAAAACACCGGGGAGCTGTTTTTT.

The chain has TRBV27 and TRBJ1-4; D might be TRBD1 (6 bases). The ends were cut back, 4 bases at V and 5 bases at J, with 14 bases in the middle. In germline, CDR1 is MNHEY, CDR2 SMNVEV (reference sequence). The CDR3 is 15 residues long. The CDR3 is CASSSDRTRNEKLFF. As DNA, the CDR3 is TGTGCCAGCAGTTCAGACAGGACTCGAAATGAAAAACTGTTTTTT.

The chain combines TRBV29-1 with TRBJ1-4; 8 positions match TRBD1. This CDR3 spans 14 amino acids. V shed 7 bases, J shed 5 bases, and the junction held 9 bases outside the gene matches. Germline CDR1 and CDR2: SQVTM and ANQGSEA. The CDR3 DNA reads TGCAGCGGCGGCAGGGGGCTTGGCAATGAAAAACTGTTTTTT. Translated: CSGGRGLGNEKLFF.

V gene TRBV7-6 combines with J gene TRBJ1-4; D is ambiguous. This CDR3 comprises 15 residues. Trimming cost V 5 bases and J 7 bases, with 17 bases left between them. From germline, CDR1 is SGHVS and CDR2 FNYEAQ. DNA of the CDR3: TGTGCCAGCAGCCCGTCTCTTTTCGGCGGTGAAAAACTGTTTTTT. Translating it yields CASSPSLFGGEKLFF.

V is TRBV4-1 and J is TRBJ2-5; 7 nucleotides line up with TRBD1. CDR3 size: 17 residues. J lost 4 bases, V lost 3 bases, and 14 bases had no gene match. Germline values: CDR1 MGHRA, CDR2 YSYEKL. This CDR3 is CASSHAAPQGPTETQYF. CDR3 nucleotides: TGCGCCAGCAGCCACGCCGCCCCACAGGGGCCAACAGAGACCCAGTACTTC.

This chain connects TRBV6-5 to TRBJ2-3; 12 bases are shared with TRBD2. Germline V lookup: CDR1 MNHEY, CDR2 SVGAGI. The CDR3 spans 15 residues. The J segment lost 4 bases and the V segment lost 7 bases, leaving 6 bases of the junction unmatched. The CDR3: CASIPSGGESDTQYF. The CDR3 region has the DNA TGTGCCAGCATTCCTAGCGGGGGGGAGTCAGATACGCAGTATTTT.

V usage is TRBV4-1 and J usage is TRBJ1-2; 9 nucleotides align to TRBD1. J lost 5 bases, V lost 8 bases, and 9 bases had no gene match. Germline-derived CDR1 and CDR2 are MGHRA and YSYEKL. The CDR3 has 14 residues. The CDR3 bases are TGCGCCAGCGGGGGTGTCGGGACAGGGTATGGCTACACCTTC. Residues: CASGGVGTGYGYTF.

CDR3: CASSDLGGFQGETQYF. In DNA, the CDR3 is TGTGCCAGCAGTGATTTGGGGGGTTTCCAAGGGGAGACCCAGTACTTC. V gene TRBV6-1 combines with J gene TRBJ2-5; possibly TRBD2 for D (6 bases). Between the trimmed V and J ends, which lost 3 bases and 5 bases, there was a span of 19 bases. The length of the CDR3 is 16 residues. In germline, CDR1 is MNHNS, CDR2 SASEGT.

The V gene is TRBV15, the J gene TRBJ1-1; D gene unclear. V shed 1 base and J shed 3 bases, with 9 bases lying between them. The CDR3 sequence is 14 residues long. Germline CDR1 and CDR2: LNHNV and YYDKDF (reference sequence). DNA for the CDR3: TGTGCCACCAGCAGAGGAGGTGTTGACACTGAAGCTTTCTTT. It encodes CATSRGGVDTEAFF.

The rearrangement uses TRBV27 and TRBJ2-7; D possibly corresponds to TRBD1 (6 bases). V was cut by 2 bases and J by 2 bases, with 13 bases left in between. The CDR3 spans 15 residues. Germline V gene data show CDR1 as MNHEY and CDR2 as SMNVEV (reference sequence). CDR3 protein: CASSLTPTGTYEQYF. The CDR3 nucleotides are TGTGCCAGCAGTTTAACCCCGACAGGTACCTACGAGCAGTACTTC.

This clone turned up a few times. The chain couples TRBV20-1 to TRBJ1-1, with D hard to call. V lost 3 bases and J lost 1, with 3 bases in between. CDR1 and CDR2 from the germline V gene are DFQATT and SNEGSKA (reference sequence). This CDR3 has 11 amino acids. The CDR3 is CSASKNTEAFF. The CDR3 region has the DNA TGCAGTGCTAGTAAGAACACTGAAGCTTTCTTT.

V gene TRBV10-2 combines with J gene TRBJ1-5, with D hard to call. Trimming removed 5 bases at V and 6 bases at J, with 11 bases between. The CDR3 totals 13 residues. From germline, CDR1 is WSHSY and CDR2 SAAADI. This CDR3 is CASSPSSGQPQHF. Written as DNA, the CDR3 is TGCGCCAGCAGTCCTTCCTCCGGTCAGCCCCAGCATTTT.

V usage is TRBV2 and J usage is TRBJ1-2, with D tentatively TRBD1 (6 bases). Deletions cut 5 bases from V and 2 bases from J, with 21 bases between. Germline values: CDR1 SNHLY, CDR2 FYNNEI. The CDR3 loop spans 17 amino acids. The CDR3 loop reads CASSPRGATPSNYGYTF. In DNA form, the CDR3 reads TGTGCCAGCAGTCCGCGGGGGGCAACTCCGTCAAACTATGGCTACACCTTC.

This clone was recorded only once. The V call is TRBV4-2, the J call TRBJ2-5; 8 bases line up with TRBD2. Germline lookup yields CDR1 LGHNA and CDR2 YNFKEQ. The CDR3 runs 18 residues. The V gene end was trimmed by 4 bases and the J gene end by 1 base; junction bases not matched to a gene: 14. CDR3 sequence (DNA): TGTGCCAGCAGCCGTGGGGGGCGGGGGGACCTTTCCCAAGAGACCCAGTACTTC. Its translation is CASSRGGRGDLSQETQYF.

For the CDR3, the DNA is TGCGCCAGCAGCTTATTAACCGAGGTCTATGGCTACACCTTC. Translating gives CASSLLTEVYGYTF. The V and J genes are TRBV5-1 and TRBJ1-2; no reliable D call. The V gene lost 2 bases and the J gene lost 4 bases, with 12 bases spanning the gap. The CDR3 spans 14 residues. Germline assignment: CDR1 SGHRS and CDR2 YFSETQ. Complete variable domain (other parts from reference TRBV5-1 and TRBJ1-2): KAGVTQTPRYLIKTRGQQVTLSCSPISGHRSVSWYQQTPGQGLQFLFEYFSETQRNKGNFPGRFSGRQFSNSRSEMNVSTLELGDSALYLCASSLLTEVYGYTFGSGTRLTVV.

The chain joins TRBV6-6 to TRBJ2-1; TRBD2 matches 10 bases. After removal of 1 base from V and 6 bases from J, the junction contained 0 bases not matched to a gene. Germline V CDR1 and CDR2: MNHNY, SVGAGI (reference sequence). This CDR3 has 14 residues. The CDR3 DNA follows: TGTGCCAGCAGTTACTGGACTAGCGGCAATGAGCAGTTCTTC. Translation: CASSYWTSGNEQFF.

This chain joins TRBV19 and TRBJ1-1, with 7 nucleotides matching TRBD1. The V and J ends lost 7 bases and 4 bases, in that order; junction bases with no gene match: 12. Per germline, CDR1 LNHDA and CDR2 SQIVND (reference sequence). This CDR3 region has 15 residues. DNA of the CDR3: TGTGCCAGTATAGCCGGGACAGACTATCGCACTGAAGCTTTCTTT. Its translation: CASIAGTDYRTEAFF.

The rearrangement links TRBV18 to TRBJ1-4, with D unresolved. The CDR3 is 15 residues long. Deletions cut 6 bases from V and 3 bases from J, with 14 bases between. Germline-derived CDR1 and CDR2 are KGHSH and LQKENI. The CDR3: CASSPETSPNEKLFF. The CDR3, as DNA: TGTGCCAGCTCTCCCGAGACATCCCCTAATGAAAAACTGTTTTTT.

In this sample, this clone turned up a few times. The rearrangement uses TRBV11-2 and TRBJ2-7, with 7 bases matching TRBD1. Losses at the gene ends were 5 bases for V and 4 bases for J; bases not matched to a gene: 8. Germline CDR1 SGHAT, CDR2 FQNNGV. The CDR3 consists of 14 residues. CDR3 in amino acids: CASSPGTVRYEQYF. The CDR3 DNA is TGTGCCAGCAGCCCGGGGACAGTTAGATACGAGCAGTACTTC. The entire variable domain, with the rest obtained from reference TRBV11-2 and TRBJ2-7, is as follows: EAGVAQSPRYKIIEKRQSVAFWCNPISGHATLYWYQQILGQGPKLLIQFQNNGVVDDSQLPKDRFSAERLKGVDSTLKIQPAKLEDSAVYLCASSPGTVRYEQYFGPGTRLTVT.